This passage covers 5 T cell receptor beta chains from one sample sequenced in a study of radiation and T cells in renal cell carcinoma. Time point of the sample: blood 4 weeks post-SBRT, at nephrectomy. Regarding treatment: 15 Gy SBRT to primary tumor, nephrectomy 4 weeks later. The table came from immunoSEQ multiplex PCR; TCRdb's copy has only in-frame clones and leaves some out. The sample holds about 86,000 clones, approximately 80% seen once. Source: blood, taken from a patient whose treatment included radiotherapy and nephrectomy. Receptors were obtained from a man aged 50 to 59 with renal cell carcinoma.

This chain joins TRBV5-5 and TRBJ2-7; TRBD1 agrees at 8 bases. The V gene end was trimmed by 3 bases and the J gene end by 7 bases; junction bases not matched to a gene: 9. This CDR3 spans 14 amino acids. Per germline, CDR1 SGHKS and CDR2 YYEKEE (reference sequence). The CDR3 DNA reads TGTGCCAGCAGCTCTAGGACAGGGTCACGGGAGCAGTACTTC. Amino acid sequence: CASSSRTGSREQYF. The full variable domain, with the rest looked up from reference TRBV5-5 and TRBJ2-7, is DAGVTQSPTHLIKTRGQQVTLRCSPISGHKSVSWYQQVLGQGPQFIFQYYEKEERGRGNFPDRFSARQFPNYSSELNVNALLLGDSALYLCASSSRTGSREQYFGPGTRLTVT.

This clone has a handful of counts. The chain carries TRBV4-1 and TRBJ2-6; D uncertain. From germline, CDR1 is MGHRA and CDR2 YSYEKL. There are 17 residues in the CDR3. V lost 0 bases and J 0 bases, leaving 9 bases between the germline ends. CDR3 coding DNA: TGCGCCAGCAGCCAAGAGCGAAGACCCTCTGGGGCCAACGTCCTGACTTTC. Its translation: CASSQERRPSGANVLTF.

The V call is TRBV5-1, the J call TRBJ1-1; D not resolved. V was clipped by 4 bases and J by 3 bases, with 16 bases between them. The germline gives CDR1 SGHRS, CDR2 YFSETQ. The CDR3 has 15 amino acids. This CDR3 is CASSPYSPGDTEAFF. CDR3 nucleotide sequence: TGCGCCAGCAGCCCATACAGCCCCGGGGACACTGAAGCTTTCTTT.

The rearrangement links TRBV30 to TRBJ1-3, with D hard to call. V lost 0 bases and J lost 0, with 9 bases in between. The CDR3 totals 15 residues. CDR1 is GTSNPN, CDR2 SVGIG, per germline (reference sequence). The CDR3 DNA is TGTGCCTGGAGTGTACAAGGGTACTCTGGAAACACCATATATTTT. Its protein product is CAWSVQGYSGNTIYF.

In its sample, this clone was seen once. The V gene is TRBV2, the J gene TRBJ1-6, with D maybe TRBD1 (5 bases). V dropped 2 bases and J dropped 9 bases, with 14 bases sitting between them. The CDR3 is made up of 15 amino acids. CDR1 is SNHLY and CDR2 is FYNNEI in the germline V gene. CDR3: CASSERATGGSPLHF. DNA of the CDR3: TGTGCCAGCAGTGAAAGGGCCACCGGGGGTTCACCCCTCCACTTT.